This T cell receptor beta chain was recorded in a study of blood T cell repertoires in COVID-19. Overall study context: From the United States, Italy and Spain came samples of acute and convalescent COVID-19. T cells, B-cell-depleted T cells, or PBMCs provided the cDNA or gDNA that served as material.

Original analysis: By means of reference gene primer amplification, nucleated cell counts were estimated. Produced via immunoSEQ multiplex PCR; TCRdb's table is partial and in-frame only. The V and J calls and clone size are taken from that table; D and trimming were inferred from the DNA. The repertoire consists of about 210,000 clones, with roughly 86% occurring once and the leading ten covering 9.5% to 15%. Trimming took 10 bases from V and 7 from J, leaving 16 bases between them. Germline V CDR1 and CDR2: MNHEY, SVGAGI. The CDR3 is 12 amino acids. The material sequenced was peripheral blood. The chain employs TRBV6-5 and TRBJ2-5, with D unresolved. The sequence derives from a woman in her forties with acute or convalescent COVID-19. In nucleotides, the CDR3 is TGTGCCATCGAGGCGGCGATAGGGACCCAGTACTTC. This gives the protein CAIEAAIGTQYF.